The present T cell receptor (beta chain) was sequenced within a study of cytomegalovirus exposure and HLA in healthy donors. The J segment lost 2 bases and the V segment lost 7 bases, leaving 3 bases of the junction unmatched. The CDR3 is 13 residues long. Germline values: CDR1 SGHTA, CDR2 FQGNSA. Vbeta (60) and Jbeta (13) primers were used in the PCR. Some clones are missing from TCRdb's copy, which holds only in-frame ones; the method was immunoSEQ multiplex PCR. The sample consists of under 200,000 clones, roughly 79% of them appearing once. The sample was PBMCs. The genes are TRBV7-2 and TRBJ2-3; TRBD2 matches 7 bases. The receptor was isolated from a woman aged 45-65 years in good health and CMV-seropositive. The CDR3 bases are TGTGCCAGCACTCGGGACTACACAGATACGCAGTATTTT. Translation: CASTRDYTDTQYF.